This T cell receptor beta chain was sequenced during a study of CD8 T cells in ankylosing spondylitis. Overall study findings and caveats: In synovial fluid and blood from reactive arthritis, some motif variants were previously reported. It appeared that ankylosing spondylitis blood was characterized by a TCR beta motif of several highly homologous variants. Clones tied to disease were said to be significantly enriched in matched ankylosing spondylitis synovial fluid.

CDR1 MNHEY and CDR2 SMNVEV come from the germline V gene (reference sequence). The length of the CDR3 is 14 residues. The V end was cut by 6 bases, the J end by 7 bases, with 18 bases between. TCRdb used MiXCR to reprocess the 5' RACE reads, holding one entry per CDR3 protein. The data show some 840,000 distinct CDR3 sequences, over 9.5% seen once. Points on this clonotype: Its antigen is still unknown.

The source is a male donor with ankylosing spondylitis. Sequenced material: blood, either unsorted or a sorted T cell fraction (not recorded which). The chain links TRBV27 to TRBJ1-2; tentatively, D is TRBD1 (6 bases). The DNA for the CDR3 is TGTGCCAGCAGGGGACCGAGGGACACGTCTGGCTACACCTTC. It codes for CASRGPRDTSGYTF.